One sample yielded the 2 T cell receptor beta chains listed below, sequenced in a study of CD4 T cells in relation to SARS-CoV-2 and coronaviruses. The protocol was immunoSEQ multiplex PCR, while the TCRdb copy is restricted to in-frame clones and leaves out a portion. The sample holds about 37,000 clones; 80% to 90% are singletons and the top ten take 3.1%. The sample comprised memory CD4+ T cells from PBMCs. The source is an adult with COVID-19.

This chain uses TRBV28 with TRBJ2-1; 7 nucleotides match TRBD2. Unmatched junction bases numbered 13, after V lost 8 bases and J lost 6 bases. Germline values: CDR1 MDHEN, CDR2 SYDVKM. This CDR3 contains 15 residues. CDR3 in amino acids: CASGGGGRWTNEQFF. CDR3 sequence (DNA): TGTGCCAGCGGAGGTGGCGGGAGATGGACCAATGAGCAGTTCTTC.

The chain uses TRBV18 and TRBJ1-1; D not certain. The V gene lost 6 bases and the J gene lost 1 base, with 12 bases spanning the gap. Germline V lookup: CDR1 KGHSH, CDR2 LQKENI. The CDR3 loop spans 14 amino acids. CDR3 in amino acids: CASSRGGPNTEAFF. CDR3 DNA sequence: TGTGCCAGCTCCCGAGGAGGGCCGAACACTGAAGCTTTCTTT.